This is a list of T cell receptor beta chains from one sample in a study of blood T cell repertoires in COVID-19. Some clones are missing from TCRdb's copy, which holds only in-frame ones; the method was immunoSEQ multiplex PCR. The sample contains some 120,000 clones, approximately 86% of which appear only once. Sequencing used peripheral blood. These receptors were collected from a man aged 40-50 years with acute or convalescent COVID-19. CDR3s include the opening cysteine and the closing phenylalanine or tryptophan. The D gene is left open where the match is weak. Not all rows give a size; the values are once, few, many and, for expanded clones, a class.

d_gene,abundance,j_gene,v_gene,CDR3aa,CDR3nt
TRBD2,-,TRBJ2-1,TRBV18,CASSPTSGGYNEQFF,TGTGCCAGCTCCCCGACTAGCGGGGGGTACAATGAGCAGTTCTTC
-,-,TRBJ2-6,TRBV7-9,CASSPRGSGANVLTF,TGTGCCAGCAGCCCGCGCGGGTCTGGGGCCAACGTCCTGACTTTC
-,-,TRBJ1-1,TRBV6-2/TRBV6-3,CASSFGLSNTEAFF,TGTGCCAGCAGTTTTGGGCTCAGTAACACTGAAGCTTTCTTT
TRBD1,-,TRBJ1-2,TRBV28,CATRTGAYYGYTF,TGTGCCACCAGGACAGGGGCGTATTATGGCTACACCTTC
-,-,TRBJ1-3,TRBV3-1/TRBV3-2,CASSETHSSGNTIYF,TGTGCCAGCAGTGAAACTCACAGCTCTGGAAACACCATATATTTT
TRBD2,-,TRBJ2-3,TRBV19,CASIGRLAGSDTQYF,TGTGCCAGTATAGGGCGGCTAGCGGGGTCAGATACGCAGTATTTT
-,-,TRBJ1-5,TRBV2,CASSEIVIRDSNQPQHF,TGTGCCAGCAGTGAAATAGTGATCAGGGATTCCAATCAGCCCCAGCATTTT
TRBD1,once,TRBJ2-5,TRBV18,CASSPAGGYQETQYF,TGTGCCAGCTCACCCGCAGGGGGCTATCAAGAGACCCAGTACTTC
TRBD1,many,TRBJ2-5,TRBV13,CASSLLKTGGGIATQYF,TGTGCCAGCAGCCTCTTAAAGACAGGGGGGGGAATTGCGACCCAGTACTTC
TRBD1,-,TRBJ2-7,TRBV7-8,CASSPWTGTNEQYF,TGTGCCAGCAGCCCGTGGACAGGAACCAACGAGCAGTACTTC
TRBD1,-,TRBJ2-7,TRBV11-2,CASSLDRGAYEQYF,TGTGCCAGCAGCCTAGACAGGGGGGCCTACGAGCAGTACTTC
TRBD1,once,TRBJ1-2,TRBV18,CASFLDRQGTGYTF,TGTGCCAGCTTTTTAGATCGACAGGGAACTGGCTACACCTTC